The clone carrying this TCR beta chain showed up just once. The sample is drawn from a study of blood T cell repertoires in COVID-19. Turning to the study itself: There were acute and convalescent COVID-19 samples, and they came from the United States, Italy and Spain.

From germline, CDR1 is LGHDT and CDR2 YNNKEL (reference sequence). The CDR3 contains 15 residues. The V gene lost 3 bases and the J gene lost 1 base, with 9 bases spanning the gap. Per the authors' pipeline: Estimation of nucleated cell counts relied on the amplification of reference gene primers. Repertoires were generated with immunoSEQ multiplex PCR, while TCRdb's copy carries only in-frame clones and drops some. That table furnishes V, J and clone size, whereas the DNA furnished D and trimming. The table records approximately 85,000 clones, 86% of them present only once. The V call is TRBV3-1 (or the pseudogene TRBV3-2), the J call TRBJ1-4; perhaps TRBD1 as D (6 bases). Sequencing used peripheral blood. The TCR sequence derives from a woman aged 80 or older in a cohort sampled during active or convalescent COVID-19. CDR3 sequence: CASSHRQETNEKLFF. The CDR3 DNA sequence: TGTGCCAGCAGCCACCGACAGGAAACTAATGAAAAACTGTTTTTT.